This T cell receptor beta chain was sequenced for a study of blood T cell repertoires in COVID-19. This CDR3 spans 13 amino acids. V was cut by 11 bases and J by 0 bases, with 10 bases left in between. Per the germline V gene, CDR1 is LNHDA and CDR2 is SQIVND (reference sequence). This table comes from immunoSEQ multiplex PCR, and its TCRdb copy is limited to in-frame clones, with some not included. The profile shows 100,000 to 120,000 clones, around 90% of them singletons. The rearrangement joins TRBV19 to TRBJ2-2; D remains unclear. The TCR comes from a woman between 45 and 65 years old with acute or convalescent COVID-19. The sequenced sample was peripheral blood. The CDR3 reads CASQHSNTGELFF. For the CDR3, the DNA is TGTGCCTCCCAACATTCGAACACCGGGGAGCTGTTTTTT.